Listed below are T cell receptor beta chains from one sample, sequenced in a study of shared clonotypes between healthy human individuals. Assay: immunoSEQ multiplex PCR; the TCRdb copy retains only in-frame clones and omits some. This sample has millions of clones, with 90% to 95% found just once. Source material: naive CD4+ T cells sorted from blood. These receptors were obtained from a man younger than 35 in good health. Both conserved end residues are part of each CDR3. A D gene is named only where the DNA matches it firmly. Clone sizes are given selectively: once, few, many, or a class where the clone is expanded.

clone_size,d_call,j_call,v_call,cdr3_nt,cdr3_aa
once,-,TRBJ2-1,TRBV7-9,TGTGCCAGCAGCCACCTTCCGACCTCGGGTGTAGATGAGCAGTTCTTC,CASSHLPTSGVDEQFF
-,TRBD1,TRBJ1-5,TRBV19,TGTGCCAGTAGTATCGGGGACAGGGGATCCAATCAGCCCCAGCATTTT,CASSIGDRGSNQPQHF
-,-,TRBJ2-7,TRBV25-1,TGTGCCAGCAGTGAAGTTGGCCACGAGCAGTACTTC,CASSEVGHEQYF
-,-,TRBJ2-3,TRBV6-4,TGTGCCCTCCTCGGGCCGGGGGCTAGAACAGATACGCAGTATTTT,CALLGPGARTDTQYF
-,-,TRBJ2-7,TRBV7-9,TGTGCCAGCAGCTCTACCGCCCCTCGGGCGGGCTACGAGCAGTACTTC,CASSSTAPRAGYEQYF
-,-,TRBJ1-1,TRBV6-5,TGTGCCAGCAGAGGTGGAGGAGAAGCTTTCTTT,CASRGGGEAFF
-,-,TRBJ2-7,TRBV7-9,TGTGCCAGCAGCTTAGGGGGGGTTTCGGACGAGCAGTACTTC,CASSLGGVSDEQYF
-,-,TRBJ1-1,TRBV18,TGTGCCAGCTCACGGGGGGGTAACACTGAAGCTTTCTTT,CASSRGGNTEAFF
-,-,TRBJ1-1,TRBV28,TGTGCCAGCAGCCGCAGCATGAACACTGAAGCTTTCTTT,CASSRSMNTEAFF
-,TRBD1,TRBJ1-2,TRBV28,TGTGCCAGCAGTTTCATAACAGGGGATGGCTACACCTTC,CASSFITGDGYTF
-,-,TRBJ1-5,TRBV5-1,TGCGCCAGCAGCTCAACAGGGTTGAGCAATCAGCCCCAGCATTTT,CASSSTGLSNQPQHF
-,-,TRBJ1-2,TRBV7-9,TGTGCCAGCAGCCCCGGGGGAGCTAACTATGGCTACACCTTC,CASSPGGANYGYTF
few,TRBD1,TRBJ2-2,TRBV5-1,TGCGCCACCAAGACTGGACAGGTTCCCACCGGGGAGCTGTTTTTT,CATKTGQVPTGELFF
-,TRBD2,TRBJ2-5,TRBV29-1,TGCAGCGTGAGACTAGCGGGAGGGCGGGAGCAGTACTTC,CSVRLAGGREQYF
-,-,TRBJ2-2,TRBV27,TGTGCCAGCAGTTTATTACTGTCAAGGGCCGGGGAGCTGTTTTTT,CASSLLLSRAGELFF
-,TRBD2,TRBJ2-3,TRBV19,TGTGCCAGTAGAATCCTAGCGGGAGGAGATACGCAGTATTTT,CASRILAGGDTQYF
-,TRBD1,TRBJ2-7,TRBV6-1,TGTGCCAGCAGTGAACGACAGGGGCCAACCTACGAGCAGTACTTC,CASSERQGPTYEQYF
-,TRBD1,TRBJ2-1,TRBV28,TGTGCCAGCAGCTGGGCCGGGACAGCGTACAATGAGCAGTTCTTC,CASSWAGTAYNEQFF
-,TRBD2,TRBJ2-5,TRBV11-2,TGTGCCAGCAGCTTAACTAGCGACCAAGAGACCCAGTACTTC,CASSLTSDQETQYF
few,-,TRBJ1-6,TRBV4-1,TGCGCCAGCAGCCAAGAGGTGTCCGGTTTTAATTCACCCCTCCACTTT,CASSQEVSGFNSPLHF
-,TRBD2,TRBJ2-5,TRBV19,TGTGCCAGTAGTATGTCGCTAGCGGGGGGACAAGAGACCCAGTACTTC,CASSMSLAGGQETQYF
-,-,TRBJ2-7,TRBV19,TGTGCCAGTGGGAGGGGGCCCTACTACGAGCAGTACTTC,CASGRGPYYEQYF